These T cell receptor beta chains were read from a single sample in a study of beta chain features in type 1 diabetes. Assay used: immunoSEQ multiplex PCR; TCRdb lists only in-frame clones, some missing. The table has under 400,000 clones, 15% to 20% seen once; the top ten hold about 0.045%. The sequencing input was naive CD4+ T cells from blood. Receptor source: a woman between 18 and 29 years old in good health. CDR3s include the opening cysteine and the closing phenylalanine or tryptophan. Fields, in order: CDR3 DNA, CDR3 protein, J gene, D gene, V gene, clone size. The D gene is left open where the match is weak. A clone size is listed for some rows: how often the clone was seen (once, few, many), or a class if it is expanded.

TGTGCCAGCAGAATGGGCGGGAGCCGCTACGAGCAGTACTTC CASRMGGSRYEQYF TRBJ2-7 TRBD2 TRBV6-5 few
TGCGCCAGCAGCTCTGGGACAGTTAGGGACACTGAAGCTTTCTTT CASSSGTVRDTEAFF TRBJ1-1 TRBD1 TRBV5-1 few
TGTGCCACCACCGGGACAGGGGTAGAAGAAAAACTGTTTTTT CATTGTGVEEKLFF TRBJ1-4 TRBD1 TRBV25-1 few
TGTGCCAGCAGCTTAGTGGGGGGTCCAGGGAACACAGATACGCAGTATTTT CASSLVGGPGNTDTQYF TRBJ2-3 . TRBV7-2 few
TGTGCCAGCAGTTACTCCCCAGTGCACTTC CASSYSPVHF TRBJ2-5 . TRBV6-7 .
TGTGCCAGCAGTCCTGGACAGGTCGAAGCTTTCTTT CASSPGQVEAFF TRBJ1-1 TRBD1 TRBV5-6 .
TGTGCCATCAGTGAAGTATCGACAGGGAGAGAGCAGTTCTTC CAISEVSTGREQFF TRBJ2-1 TRBD1 TRBV10-3 once
TGTGCCAGCAGCGTAGGTGTTAGTGGGAGGAACGAGCAGTACTTC CASSVGVSGRNEQYF TRBJ2-7 . TRBV9 .
TGTGCCAGCAGCGCGGGTTGGCAGCAAGGCGAGCAGTACTTC CASSAGWQQGEQYF TRBJ2-7 . TRBV7-2 few
TGTGCCAGCAGCCTACAGGGGGCTCAGCCCCAGCATTTT CASSLQGAQPQHF TRBJ1-5 TRBD1 TRBV7-9 .
TGTGCCAGCAGACCGGGACAGGGGTCCTCCTACGAGCAGTACTTC CASRPGQGSSYEQYF TRBJ2-7 TRBD1 TRBV28 few
TGTGCCAGCAGTTCTGGGACAGCCATTGGGGTCCTGACTTTC CASSSGTAIGVLTF TRBJ2-6 TRBD1 TRBV2 few
TGTGCCAGCAGCTTAGGGGGACGGGAGGAGCCCCAGCATTTT CASSLGGREEPQHF TRBJ1-5 . TRBV5-6 few
TGTGCCAGCAGCCGGACTCCCCCCTACGAGCAGTACTTC CASSRTPPYEQYF TRBJ2-7 . TRBV13 .
TGTGCCAGCAGCTTAACGCCCCTAAGGGGCTACGAGCAGTACTTC CASSLTPLRGYEQYF TRBJ2-7 . TRBV7-3 few
TGCAGCGTAGCGAGCACAGATACGCAGTATTTT CSVASTDTQYF TRBJ2-3 . TRBV20-1 .
TGTGCCAGCAGTGAAACGGGGGGGTCCTACAATGAGCAGTTCTTC CASSETGGSYNEQFF TRBJ2-1 TRBD2 TRBV2 few